The sequence of this T cell receptor (beta chain) was determined in a study of metastatic and nonmetastatic thyroid tumors. The wider study: Repertoires from malignant and benign thyroid patients were compared across blood and tumor or nodule tissue.

To note about this clone: A much larger clonotype is one base distant, so this may be a read error.

All patients were untreated before thyroid surgery. TCRdb re-analyzed the PCR reads using MiXCR. This table holds 30,000 to 40,000 clones, roughly 26% found once. In germline, CDR1 is DFQATT, CDR2 SNEGSKA (reference sequence). CDR3 length equals 12 residues. Sequencing was carried out using blood. This TCR was recovered from a female donor with papillary thyroid cancer or a benign thyroid nodule (not recorded which). Some clones in this sample may be carry-over from other donors' samples. The V gene is TRBV20-1, the J gene TRBJ1-1; D is unclear. The CDR3 sequence is CSARAGNNEAFF. CDR3 in DNA: TGCAGTGCTAGAGCGGGGAACAATGAAGCTTTCTTT.